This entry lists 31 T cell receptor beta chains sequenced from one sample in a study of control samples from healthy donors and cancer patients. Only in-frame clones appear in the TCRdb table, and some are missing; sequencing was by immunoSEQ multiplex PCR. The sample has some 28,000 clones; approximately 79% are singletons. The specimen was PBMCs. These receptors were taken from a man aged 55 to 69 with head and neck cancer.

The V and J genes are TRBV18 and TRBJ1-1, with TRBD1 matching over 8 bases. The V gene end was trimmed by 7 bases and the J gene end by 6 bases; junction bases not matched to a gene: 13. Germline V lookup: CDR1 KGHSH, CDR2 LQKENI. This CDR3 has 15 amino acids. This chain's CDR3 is CASFPGAGGFAEAFF. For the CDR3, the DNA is TGTGCCAGCTTTCCAGGTGCAGGGGGCTTCGCTGAAGCTTTCTTT.

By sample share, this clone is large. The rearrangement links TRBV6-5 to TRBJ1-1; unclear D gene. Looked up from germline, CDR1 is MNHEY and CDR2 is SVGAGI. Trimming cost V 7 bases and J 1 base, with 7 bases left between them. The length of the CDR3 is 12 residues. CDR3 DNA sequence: TGTGCCAGCAAAACACCGAACACTGAAGCTTTCTTT. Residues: CASKTPNTEAFF.

DNA of the CDR3: TGTGCCAGCAGCAGGGGAGGTGGGAATTCACCCCTCCACTTT. Protein sequence: CASSRGGGNSPLHF. The chain recombines TRBV7-2 with TRBJ1-6; weak D call: TRBD1 (5 bases). The CDR3 covers 14 residues. Germline loops: CDR1 SGHTA, CDR2 FQGNSA. Trimming cost V 5 bases and J 7 bases, with 12 bases left between them.

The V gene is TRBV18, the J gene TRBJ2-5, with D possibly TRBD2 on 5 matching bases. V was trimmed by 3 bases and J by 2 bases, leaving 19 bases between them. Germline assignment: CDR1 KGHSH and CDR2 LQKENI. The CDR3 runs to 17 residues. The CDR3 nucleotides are TGTGCCAGCTCACCGGTTCGAGGGTTCGCTCCTCAAGAGACCCAGTACTTC. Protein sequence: CASSPVRGFAPQETQYF.

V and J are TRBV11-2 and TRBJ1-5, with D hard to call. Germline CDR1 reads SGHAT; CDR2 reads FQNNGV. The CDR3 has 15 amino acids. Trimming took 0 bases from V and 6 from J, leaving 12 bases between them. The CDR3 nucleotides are TGTGCCAGCAGCTTAGAAGGGAGAGGCAGTCAGCCCCAGCATTTT. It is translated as CASSLEGRGSQPQHF. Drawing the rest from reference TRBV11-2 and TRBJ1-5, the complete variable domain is EAGVAQSPRYKIIEKRQSVAFWCNPISGHATLYWYQQILGQGPKLLIQFQNNGVVDDSQLPKDRFSAERLKGVDSTLKIQPAKLEDSAVYLCASSLEGRGSQPQHFGDGTRLSIL.

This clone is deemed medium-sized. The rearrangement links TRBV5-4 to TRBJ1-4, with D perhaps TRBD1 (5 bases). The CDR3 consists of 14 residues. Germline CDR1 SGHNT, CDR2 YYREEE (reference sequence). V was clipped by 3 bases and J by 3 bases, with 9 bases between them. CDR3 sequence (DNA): TGTGCCAGCAGCTGGGGACTTGCTAATGAAAAACTGTTTTTT. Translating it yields CASSWGLANEKLFF.

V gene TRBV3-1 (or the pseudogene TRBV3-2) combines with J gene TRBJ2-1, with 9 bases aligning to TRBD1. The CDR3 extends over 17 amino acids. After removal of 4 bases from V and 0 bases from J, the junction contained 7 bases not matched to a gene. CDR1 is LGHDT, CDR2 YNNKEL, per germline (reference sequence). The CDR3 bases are TGTGCCAGCAGCCCTTACAGGGGGCCCAGCTCCTACAATGAGCAGTTCTTC. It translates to CASSPYRGPSSYNEQFF.

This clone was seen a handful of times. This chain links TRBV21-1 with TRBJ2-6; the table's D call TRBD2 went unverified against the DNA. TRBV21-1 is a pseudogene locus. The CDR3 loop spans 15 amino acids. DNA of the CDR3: TGTGCCAGCAGCAAATATAGCTCTGGGGCCAACGTCCTGACTTTC. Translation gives CASSKYSSGANVLTF.

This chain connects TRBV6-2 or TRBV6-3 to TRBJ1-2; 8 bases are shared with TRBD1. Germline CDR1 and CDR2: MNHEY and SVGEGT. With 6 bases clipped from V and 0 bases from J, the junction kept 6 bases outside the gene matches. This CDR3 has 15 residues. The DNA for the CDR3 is TGTGCCAGCAGCCTCACGGGACAGGCTAACTATGGCTACACCTTC. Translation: CASSLTGQANYGYTF.

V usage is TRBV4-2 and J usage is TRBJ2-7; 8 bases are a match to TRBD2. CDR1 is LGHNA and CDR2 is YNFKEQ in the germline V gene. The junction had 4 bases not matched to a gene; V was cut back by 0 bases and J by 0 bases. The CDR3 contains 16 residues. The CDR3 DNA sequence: TGTGCCAGCAGCCAAGATCAGACTAGCGACTCCTACGAGCAGTACTTC. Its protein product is CASSQDQTSDSYEQYF.

Here the CDR3 DNA reads TGTGCCAGCATTCAGGCGGGATCCTACAATGAGCAGTTCTTC. Its protein product is CASIQAGSYNEQFF. The rearrangement joins TRBV2 to TRBJ2-1; weak D call: TRBD2 (6 bases). Trimming pared 7 bases from V and 1 base from J, leaving 11 bases between. The germline CDR1 and CDR2 sequences are SNHLY and FYNNEI. The CDR3 is 14 amino acids.

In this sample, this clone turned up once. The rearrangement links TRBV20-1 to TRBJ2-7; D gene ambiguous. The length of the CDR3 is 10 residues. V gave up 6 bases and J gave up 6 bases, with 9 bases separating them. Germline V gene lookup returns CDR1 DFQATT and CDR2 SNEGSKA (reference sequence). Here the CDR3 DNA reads TGCAGTGCCTCTCTAGGCGAGCAGTACTTC. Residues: CSASLGEQYF.

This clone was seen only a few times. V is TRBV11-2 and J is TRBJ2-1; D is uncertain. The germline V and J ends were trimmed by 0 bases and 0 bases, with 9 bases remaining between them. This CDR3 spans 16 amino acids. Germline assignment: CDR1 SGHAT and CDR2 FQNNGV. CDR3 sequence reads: CASSLDPESSYNEQFF. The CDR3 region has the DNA TGTGCCAGCAGCTTAGATCCGGAGAGCTCCTACAATGAGCAGTTCTTC.

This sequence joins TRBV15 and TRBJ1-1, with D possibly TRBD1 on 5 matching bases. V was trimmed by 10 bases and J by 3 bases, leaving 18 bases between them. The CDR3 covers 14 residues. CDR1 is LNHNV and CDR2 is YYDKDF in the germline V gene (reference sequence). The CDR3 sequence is CAIRRDRGDTEAFF. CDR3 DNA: TGTGCCATCCGCCGGGACCGGGGGGACACTGAAGCTTTCTTT. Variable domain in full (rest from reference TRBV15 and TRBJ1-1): DAMVIQNPRYQVTQFGKPVTLSCSQTLNHNVMYWYQQKSSQAPKLLFHYYDKDFNNEADTPDNFQSRRPNTSFCFLDIRSPGLGDTAMYLCAIRRDRGDTEAFFGQGTRLTVV.

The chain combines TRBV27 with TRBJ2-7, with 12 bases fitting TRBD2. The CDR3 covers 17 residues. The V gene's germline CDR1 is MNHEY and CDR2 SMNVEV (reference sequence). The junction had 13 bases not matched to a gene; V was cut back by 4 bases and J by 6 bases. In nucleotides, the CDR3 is TGTGCCAGCAGTTCCACTCAGGGACTAGCGGGTGTGAGCGAGCAGTACTTC. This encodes CASSSTQGLAGVSEQYF.

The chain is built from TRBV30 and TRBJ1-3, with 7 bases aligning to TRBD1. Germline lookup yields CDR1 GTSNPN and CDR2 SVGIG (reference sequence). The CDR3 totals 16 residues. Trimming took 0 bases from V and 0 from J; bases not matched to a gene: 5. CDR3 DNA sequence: TGTGCCTGGAGTGTACCGGGACAGCACTCTGGAAACACCATATATTTT. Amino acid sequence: CAWSVPGQHSGNTIYF.

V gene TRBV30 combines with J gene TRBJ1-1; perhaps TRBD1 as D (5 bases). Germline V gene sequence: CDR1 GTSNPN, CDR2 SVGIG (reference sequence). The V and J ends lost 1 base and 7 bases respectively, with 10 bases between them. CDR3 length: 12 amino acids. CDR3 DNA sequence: TGTGCCTGGAGTGAGGGGTTGGGTGAAGCTTTCTTT. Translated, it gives CAWSEGLGEAFF.

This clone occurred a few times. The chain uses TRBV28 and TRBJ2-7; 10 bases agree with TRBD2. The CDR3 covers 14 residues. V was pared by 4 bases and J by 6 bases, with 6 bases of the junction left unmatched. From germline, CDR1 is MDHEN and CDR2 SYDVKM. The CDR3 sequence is CASSSLAGVTEQYF. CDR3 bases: TGTGCCAGCAGTTCTCTAGCGGGAGTAACCGAGCAGTACTTC. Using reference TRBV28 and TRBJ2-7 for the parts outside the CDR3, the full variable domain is DVKVTQSSRYLVKRTGEKVFLECVQDMDHENMFWYRQDPGLGLRLIYFSYDVKMKEKGDIPEGYSVSREKKERFSLILESASTNQTSMYLCASSSLAGVTEQYFGPGTRLTVT.

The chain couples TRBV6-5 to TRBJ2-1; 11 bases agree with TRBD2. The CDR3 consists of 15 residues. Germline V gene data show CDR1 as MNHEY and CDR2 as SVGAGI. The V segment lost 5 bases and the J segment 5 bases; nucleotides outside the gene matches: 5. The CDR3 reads CASSKLAGEDNEQFF. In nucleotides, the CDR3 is TGTGCCAGCAGTAAACTAGCGGGAGAGGACAATGAGCAGTTCTTC.

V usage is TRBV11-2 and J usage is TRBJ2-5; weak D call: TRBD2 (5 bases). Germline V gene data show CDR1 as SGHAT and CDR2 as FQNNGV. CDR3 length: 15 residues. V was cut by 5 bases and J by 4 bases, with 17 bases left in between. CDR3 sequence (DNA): TGTGCCAGCAGCCCCAGTGAGGGTTGGAGAGAGACCCAGTACTTC. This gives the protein CASSPSEGWRETQYF.

CDR3 nucleotides: TGTGCCAGCAGCTTGCGGTCCGGACTTAACACCGGGGAGCTGTTTTTT. This translates into CASSLRSGLNTGELFF. V gene TRBV5-4 combines with J gene TRBJ2-2; D is possibly TRBD2 (5 bases). The V and J ends lost 1 base and 2 bases respectively, with 12 bases between them. The CDR3 spans 16 residues. Germline values: CDR1 SGHNT, CDR2 YYREEE (reference sequence).

The CDR3 nucleotides are TGTGCTAGTGGTTCGGACGATGGCTACACCTTC. It encodes CASGSDDGYTF. The rearrangement links TRBV12-5 to TRBJ1-2; no reliable D call. In germline, CDR1 is LGHNT, CDR2 FRNRAP. The CDR3 has 11 amino acids. V lost 4 bases, J lost 6 bases, and 6 bases lay in between.

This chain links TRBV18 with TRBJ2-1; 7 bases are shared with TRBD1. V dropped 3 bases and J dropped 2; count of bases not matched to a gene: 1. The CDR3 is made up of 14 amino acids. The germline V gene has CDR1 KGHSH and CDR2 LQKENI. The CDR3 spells CASSPGQTYNEQFF. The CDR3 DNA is TGTGCCAGCTCACCGGGACAGACCTACAATGAGCAGTTCTTC.

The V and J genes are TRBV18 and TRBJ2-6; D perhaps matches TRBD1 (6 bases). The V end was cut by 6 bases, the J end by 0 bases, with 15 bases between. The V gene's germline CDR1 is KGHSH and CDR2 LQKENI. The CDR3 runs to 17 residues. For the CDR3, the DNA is TGTGCCAGCTCTCTATCGGGACAAAACTCTGGGGCCAACGTCCTGACTTTC. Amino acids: CASSLSGQNSGANVLTF.

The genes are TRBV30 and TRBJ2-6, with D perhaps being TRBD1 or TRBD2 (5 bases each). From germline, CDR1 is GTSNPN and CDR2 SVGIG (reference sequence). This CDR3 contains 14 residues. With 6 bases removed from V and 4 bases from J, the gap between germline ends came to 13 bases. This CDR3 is CACPRGAGANVLTF. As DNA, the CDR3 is TGTGCCTGCCCCCGAGGGGCGGGGGCCAACGTCCTGACTTTC. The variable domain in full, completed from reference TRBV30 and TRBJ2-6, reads SQTIHQWPATLVQPVGSPLSLECTVEGTSNPNLYWYRQAAGRGLQLLFYSVGIGQISSEVPQNLSASRPQDRQFILSSKKLLLSDSGFYLCACPRGAGANVLTFGAGSRLTVL.

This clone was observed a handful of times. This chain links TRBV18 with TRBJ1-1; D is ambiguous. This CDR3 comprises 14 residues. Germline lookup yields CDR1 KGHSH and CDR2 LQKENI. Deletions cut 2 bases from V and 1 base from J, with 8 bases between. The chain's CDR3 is CASSPGEGNTEAFF. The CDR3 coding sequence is TGTGCCAGCTCACCAGGAGAGGGGAACACTGAAGCTTTCTTT.

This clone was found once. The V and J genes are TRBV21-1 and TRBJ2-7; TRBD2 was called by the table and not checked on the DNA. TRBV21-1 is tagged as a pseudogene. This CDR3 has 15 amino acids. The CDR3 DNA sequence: TGTGCCAGCAGCAAACGGGCGCGGGAGAAAAGCGAGCAGTACTTC. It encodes CASSKRAREKSEQYF.

The CDR3 DNA reads TGTGCCAGCAGCTTAATTCCGGGACAGTCGAACACTGAAGCTTTCTTT. Protein sequence: CASSLIPGQSNTEAFF. V and J are TRBV7-8 and TRBJ1-1, with 7 positions matching TRBD1. The CDR3 is 16 residues long. Germline V gene sequence: CDR1 SGHVS, CDR2 FQNEAQ. Trimming cost V 2 bases and J 1 base; bases outside gene matches: 7.

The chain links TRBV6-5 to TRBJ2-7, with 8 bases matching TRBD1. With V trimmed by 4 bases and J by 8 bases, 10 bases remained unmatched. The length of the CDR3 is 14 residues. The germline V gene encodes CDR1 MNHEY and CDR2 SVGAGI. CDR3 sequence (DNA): TGTGCCAGCAGTTCTTTCTTTACAGGGGGGAAGCAGTACTTC. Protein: CASSSFFTGGKQYF.

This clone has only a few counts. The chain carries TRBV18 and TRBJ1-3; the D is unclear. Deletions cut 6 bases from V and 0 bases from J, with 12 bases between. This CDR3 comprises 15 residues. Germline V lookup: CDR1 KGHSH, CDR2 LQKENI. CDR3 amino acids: CASSANPYSGNTIYF. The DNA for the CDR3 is TGTGCCAGCTCTGCTAATCCCTACTCTGGAAACACCATATATTTT.

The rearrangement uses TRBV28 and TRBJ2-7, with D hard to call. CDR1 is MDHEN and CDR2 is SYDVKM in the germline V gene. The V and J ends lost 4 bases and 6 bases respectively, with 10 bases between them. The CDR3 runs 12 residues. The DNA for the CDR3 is TGTGCCAGCAGTTCGACCCCGGGCGAGCAGTACTTC. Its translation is CASSSTPGEQYF.